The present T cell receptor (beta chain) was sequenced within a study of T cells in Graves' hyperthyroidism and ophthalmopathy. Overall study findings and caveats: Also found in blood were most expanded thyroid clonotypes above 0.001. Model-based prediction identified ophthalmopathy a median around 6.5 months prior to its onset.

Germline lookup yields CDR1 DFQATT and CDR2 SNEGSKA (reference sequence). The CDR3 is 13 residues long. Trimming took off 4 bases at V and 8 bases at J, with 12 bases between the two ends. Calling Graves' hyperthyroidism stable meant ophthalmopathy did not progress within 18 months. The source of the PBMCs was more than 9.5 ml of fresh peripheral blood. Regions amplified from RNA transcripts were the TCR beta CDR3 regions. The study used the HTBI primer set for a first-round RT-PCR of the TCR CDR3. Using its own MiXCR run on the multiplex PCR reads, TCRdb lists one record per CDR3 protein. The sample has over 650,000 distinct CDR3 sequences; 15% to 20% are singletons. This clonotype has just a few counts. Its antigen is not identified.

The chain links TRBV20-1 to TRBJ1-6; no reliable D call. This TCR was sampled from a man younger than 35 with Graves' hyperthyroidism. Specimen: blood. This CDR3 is CSAKRGAHSPLHF. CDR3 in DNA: TGCAGTGCTAAAAGAGGAGCCCATTCACCCCTCCACTTT.